Listed here is a single TCR beta chain. This sample is part of a study of blood T cell repertoires in COVID-19. Study-wide context: Specimens from acute and convalescent COVID-19 originated in the United States, Italy and Spain. Sources were T cells, B-cell-depleted T cells, or PBMCs; the material itself was cDNA or gDNA.

CDR3 length equals 14 residues. The ends lost 5 bases at V and 8 bases at J; junction bases unmatched: 11. The V gene's germline CDR1 is MNHNY and CDR2 SVGAGI (reference sequence). Study processing details: Estimates of nucleated cell counts were drawn from the amplification of reference gene primers. Profiled with immunoSEQ multiplex PCR; TCRdb holds only in-frame clones, not every one. That table furnishes V, J and clone size, whereas the DNA furnished D and trimming. The sample lists roughly 41,000 clones; 90% were seen once. The chain joins TRBV6-6 to TRBJ1-2, with 7 bases that match TRBD1. The origin of this receptor is a man aged 60 to 69 with active or convalescent COVID-19. The sequenced sample was peripheral blood. The CDR3 spells CASSPGQIFSGYTF. The CDR3 bases are TGTGCCAGCAGTCCGGGACAGATCTTTTCGGGCTACACCTTC.